Below, one T cell receptor (beta chain) is given with its context. Its antigen remains unknown. These data originate in a study of T cell responses to AZD1222 COVID-19 vaccine. Study outcomes and limitations: A reported finding is that nearly half of spike-specific TCRs target unmutated variant regions. Repertoire samples came only from after the peak T cell response. Clonal diversity was possibly underestimated; the donors were predominantly white British and more often female. Baseline seropositivity occurred in only six AZD1222 recipients.

The germline V gene has CDR1 SGDLS and CDR2 YYNGEE. V was shortened by 6 bases and J by 5 bases, with 20 bases between the two germline ends. The CDR3 totals 15 residues. The data were produced by immunoSEQ multiplex PCR, yet TCRdb's version contains in-frame clones alone and is incomplete. The sample has about 190,000 clones, over 85% seen once. The genes are TRBV9 and TRBJ2-5; D perhaps matches TRBD1 (6 bases). Sequencing used peripheral blood, obtained 28 days after the second dose of the MenACWY control vaccine. This sequence originates from an adult who received the MenACWY meningococcal vaccine as a control. CDR3: CASTAGAGRGETQYF. DNA for the CDR3: TGTGCCAGCACCGCAGGGGCAGGGAGAGGGGAGACCCAGTACTTC.